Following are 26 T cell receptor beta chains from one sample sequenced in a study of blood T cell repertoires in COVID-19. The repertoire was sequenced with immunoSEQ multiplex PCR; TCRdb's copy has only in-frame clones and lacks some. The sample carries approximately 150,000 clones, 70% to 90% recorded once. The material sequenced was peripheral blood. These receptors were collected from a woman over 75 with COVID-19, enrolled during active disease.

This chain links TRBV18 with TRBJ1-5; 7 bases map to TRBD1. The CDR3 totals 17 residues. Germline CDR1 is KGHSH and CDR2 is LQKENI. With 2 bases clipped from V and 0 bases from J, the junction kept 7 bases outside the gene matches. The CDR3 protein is CASSPDRADYSNQPQHF. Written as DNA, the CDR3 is TGTGCCAGCTCACCAGACAGGGCGGACTATAGCAATCAGCCCCAGCATTTT.

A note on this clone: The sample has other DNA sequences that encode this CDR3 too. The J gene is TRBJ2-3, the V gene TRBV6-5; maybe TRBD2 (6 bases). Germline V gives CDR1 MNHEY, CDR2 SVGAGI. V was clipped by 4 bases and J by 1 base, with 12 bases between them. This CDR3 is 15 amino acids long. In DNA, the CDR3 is TGTGCCAGCAGTTTGCTTGGAGGGGGCACAGATACGCAGTATTTT. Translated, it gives CASSLLGGGTDTQYF.

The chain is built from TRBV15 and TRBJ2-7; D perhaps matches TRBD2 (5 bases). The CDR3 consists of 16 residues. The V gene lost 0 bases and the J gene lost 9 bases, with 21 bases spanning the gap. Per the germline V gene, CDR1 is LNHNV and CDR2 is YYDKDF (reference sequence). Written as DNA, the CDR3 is TGTGCCACCAGCAGAGATGTGGCTAGCTCGGTGGTGGGGCAGTACTTC. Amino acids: CATSRDVASSVVGQYF. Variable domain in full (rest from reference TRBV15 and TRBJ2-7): DAMVIQNPRYQVTQFGKPVTLSCSQTLNHNVMYWYQQKSSQAPKLLFHYYDKDFNNEADTPDNFQSRRPNTSFCFLDIRSPGLGDTAMYLCATSRDVASSVVGQYFGPGTRLTVT.

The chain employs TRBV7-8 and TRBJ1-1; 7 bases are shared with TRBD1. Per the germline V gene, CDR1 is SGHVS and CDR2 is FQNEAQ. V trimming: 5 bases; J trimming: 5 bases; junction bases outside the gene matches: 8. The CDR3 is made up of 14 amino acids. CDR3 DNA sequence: TGTGCCAGCAGCCCCGATTTGGACAGGACTGAAGCTTTCTTT. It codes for CASSPDLDRTEAFF.

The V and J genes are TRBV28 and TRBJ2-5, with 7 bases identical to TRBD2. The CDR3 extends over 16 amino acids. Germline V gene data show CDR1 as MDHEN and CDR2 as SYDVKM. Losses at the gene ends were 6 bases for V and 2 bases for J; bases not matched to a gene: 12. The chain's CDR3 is CASRPLASGKQETQYF. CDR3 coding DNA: TGTGCCAGCAGGCCACTGGCTAGCGGAAAACAAGAGACCCAGTACTTC.

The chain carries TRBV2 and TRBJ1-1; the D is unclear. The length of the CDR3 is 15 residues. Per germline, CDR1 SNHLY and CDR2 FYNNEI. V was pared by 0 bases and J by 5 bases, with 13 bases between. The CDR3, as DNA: TGTGCCAGCAGTGAAGCGCTTCATAGGGAGACTGAAGCTTTCTTT. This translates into CASSEALHRETEAFF.

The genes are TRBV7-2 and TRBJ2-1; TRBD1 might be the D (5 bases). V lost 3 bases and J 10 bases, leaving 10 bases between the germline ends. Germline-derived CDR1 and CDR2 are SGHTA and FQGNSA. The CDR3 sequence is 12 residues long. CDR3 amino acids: CASSLHDREQFF. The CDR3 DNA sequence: TGTGCCAGCAGCTTGCACGACAGAGAGCAGTTCTTC. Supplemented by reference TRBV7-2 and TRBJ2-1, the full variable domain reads GAGVSQSPSNKVTEKGKDVELRCDPISGHTALYWYRQSLGQGLEFLIYFQGNSAPDKSGLPSDRFSAERTGGSVSTLTIQRTQQEDSAVYLCASSLHDREQFFGPGTRLTVL.

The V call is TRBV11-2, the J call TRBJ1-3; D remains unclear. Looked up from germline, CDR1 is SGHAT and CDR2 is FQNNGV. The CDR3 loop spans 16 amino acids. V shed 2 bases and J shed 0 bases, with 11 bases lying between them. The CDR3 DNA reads TGTGCCAGCAGCTTATCCCTACGGGGCTCTGGAAACACCATATATTTT. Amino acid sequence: CASSLSLRGSGNTIYF.

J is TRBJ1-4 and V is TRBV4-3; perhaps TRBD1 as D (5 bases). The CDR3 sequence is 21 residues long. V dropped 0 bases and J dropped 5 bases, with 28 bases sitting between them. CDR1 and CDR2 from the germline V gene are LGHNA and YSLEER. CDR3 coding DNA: TGCGCCAGCAGCCAAGATCTTTCTAATGGTCAGGGACTCCATTGGAATGAAAAACTGTTTTTT. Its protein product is CASSQDLSNGQGLHWNEKLFF.

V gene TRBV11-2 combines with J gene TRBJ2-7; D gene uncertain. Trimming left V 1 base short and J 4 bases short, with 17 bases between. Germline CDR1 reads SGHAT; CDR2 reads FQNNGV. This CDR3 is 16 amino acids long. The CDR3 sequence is CASSLVWSKNRYEQYF. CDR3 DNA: TGTGCCAGCAGCTTAGTGTGGTCGAAGAATCGGTACGAGCAGTACTTC.

CDR3 loop: CASSEMPGILNTEAFF. CDR3 nucleotide sequence: TGCGCCAGCAGCGAAATGCCCGGGATCCTGAACACTGAAGCTTTCTTT. The V gene is TRBV5-1, the J gene TRBJ1-1; D unclear. V dropped 4 bases and J dropped 0 bases, with 16 bases sitting between them. The CDR3 has 16 residues. Germline V CDR1 and CDR2: SGHRS, YFSETQ.

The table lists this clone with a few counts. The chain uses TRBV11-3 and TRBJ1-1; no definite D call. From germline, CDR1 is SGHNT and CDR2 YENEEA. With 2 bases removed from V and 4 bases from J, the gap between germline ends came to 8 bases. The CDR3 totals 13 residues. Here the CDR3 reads CASSLLGSTEAFF. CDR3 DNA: TGTGCCAGCAGCTTACTCGGGAGCACTGAAGCTTTCTTT.

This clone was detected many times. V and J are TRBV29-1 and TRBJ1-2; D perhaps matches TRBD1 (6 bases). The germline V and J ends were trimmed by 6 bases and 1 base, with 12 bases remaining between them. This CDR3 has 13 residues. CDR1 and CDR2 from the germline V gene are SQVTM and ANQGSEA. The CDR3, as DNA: TGCAGCGTACGGACAGCTATTAACTATGGCTACACCTTC. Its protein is CSVRTAINYGYTF.

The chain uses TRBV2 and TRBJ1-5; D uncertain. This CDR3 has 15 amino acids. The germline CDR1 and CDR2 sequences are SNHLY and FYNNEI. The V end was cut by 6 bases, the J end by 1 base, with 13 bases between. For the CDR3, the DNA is TGTGCCAGCAGGGTCGGACGGGAGAGCAATCAGCCCCAGCATTTT. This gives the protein CASRVGRESNQPQHF.

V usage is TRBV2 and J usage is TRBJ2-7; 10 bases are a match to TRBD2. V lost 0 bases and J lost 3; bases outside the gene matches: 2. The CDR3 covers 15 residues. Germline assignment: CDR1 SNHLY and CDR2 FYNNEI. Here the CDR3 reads CASSEALAGDYEQYF. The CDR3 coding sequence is TGTGCCAGCAGTGAAGCTCTAGCGGGAGACTACGAGCAGTACTTC.

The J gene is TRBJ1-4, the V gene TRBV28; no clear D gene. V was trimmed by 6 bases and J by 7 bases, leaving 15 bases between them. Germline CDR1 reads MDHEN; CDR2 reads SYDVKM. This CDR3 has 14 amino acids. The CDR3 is CASRSTRLGEKLFF. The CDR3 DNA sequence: TGTGCCAGCAGATCTACCCGGCTAGGTGAAAAACTGTTTTTT.

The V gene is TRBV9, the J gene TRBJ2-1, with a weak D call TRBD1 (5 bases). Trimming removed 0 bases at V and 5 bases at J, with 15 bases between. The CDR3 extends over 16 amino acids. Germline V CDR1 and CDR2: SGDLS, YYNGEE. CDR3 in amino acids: CASSVVSQGGNNEQFF. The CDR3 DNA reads TGTGCCAGCAGCGTAGTTAGTCAGGGTGGTAACAATGAGCAGTTCTTC. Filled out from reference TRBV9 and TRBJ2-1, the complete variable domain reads DSGVTQTPKHLITATGQRVTLRCSPRSGDLSVYWYQQSLDQGLQFLIQYYNGEERAKGNILERFSAQQFPDLHSELNLSSLELGDSALYFCASSVVSQGGNNEQFFGPGTRLTVL.

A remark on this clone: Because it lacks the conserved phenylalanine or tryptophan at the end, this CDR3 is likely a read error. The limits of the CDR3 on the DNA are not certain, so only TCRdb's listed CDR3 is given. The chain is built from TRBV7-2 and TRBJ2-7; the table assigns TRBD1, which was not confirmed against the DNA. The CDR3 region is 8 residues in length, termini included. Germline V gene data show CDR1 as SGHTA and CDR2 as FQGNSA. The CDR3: CASSLLAS.

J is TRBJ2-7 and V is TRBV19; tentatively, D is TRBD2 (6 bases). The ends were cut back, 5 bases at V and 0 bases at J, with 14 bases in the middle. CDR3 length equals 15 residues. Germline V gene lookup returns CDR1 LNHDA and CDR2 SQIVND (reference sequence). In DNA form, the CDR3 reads TGTGCCAGTAGTTCCATCGGCGGGAACTCCTACGAGCAGTACTTC. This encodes CASSSIGGNSYEQYF.

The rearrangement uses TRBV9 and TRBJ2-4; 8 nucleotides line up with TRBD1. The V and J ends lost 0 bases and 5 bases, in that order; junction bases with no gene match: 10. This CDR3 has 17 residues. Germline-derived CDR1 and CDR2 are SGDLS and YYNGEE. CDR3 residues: CASSVERTGGKENIQYF. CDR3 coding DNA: TGTGCCAGCAGCGTAGAGCGCACAGGGGGGAAGGAAAACATTCAGTACTTC.

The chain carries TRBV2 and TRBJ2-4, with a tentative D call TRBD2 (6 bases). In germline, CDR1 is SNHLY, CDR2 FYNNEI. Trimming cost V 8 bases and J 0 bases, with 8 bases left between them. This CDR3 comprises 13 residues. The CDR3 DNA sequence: TGTGCCAGCGGGGAGGTAGCCAAAAACATTCAGTACTTC. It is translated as CASGEVAKNIQYF.

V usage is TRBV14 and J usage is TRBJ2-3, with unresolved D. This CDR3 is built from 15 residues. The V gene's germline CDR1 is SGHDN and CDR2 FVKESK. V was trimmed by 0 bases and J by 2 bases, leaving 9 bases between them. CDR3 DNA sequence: TGTGCCAGCAGCCAAGATAATCGCTACACAGATACGCAGTATTTT. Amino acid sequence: CASSQDNRYTDTQYF.

This CDR3 reads CASSQPRGSTIYF. The CDR3 nucleotides are TGTGCCAGCAGCCAACCCCGTGGGAGCACCATATATTTT. The chain carries TRBV3-1 (or the pseudogene TRBV3-2) and TRBJ1-3; D remains unclear. CDR3 size: 13 residues. Germline V lookup: CDR1 LGHDT, CDR2 YNNKEL (reference sequence). V was shortened by 2 bases and J by 9 bases, with 11 bases between the two germline ends.

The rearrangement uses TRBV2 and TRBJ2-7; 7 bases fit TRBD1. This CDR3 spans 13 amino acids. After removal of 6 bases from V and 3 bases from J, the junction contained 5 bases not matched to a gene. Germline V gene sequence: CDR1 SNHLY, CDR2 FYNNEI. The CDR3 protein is CASSRDRLYEQYF. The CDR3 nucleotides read TGTGCCAGCAGCAGGGACAGACTCTACGAGCAGTACTTC.

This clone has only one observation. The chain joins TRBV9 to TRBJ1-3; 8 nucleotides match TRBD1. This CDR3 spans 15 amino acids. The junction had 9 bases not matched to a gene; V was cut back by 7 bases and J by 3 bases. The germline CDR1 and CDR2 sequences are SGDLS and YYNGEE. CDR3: CASSRDGQGGNTIYF. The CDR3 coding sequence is TGTGCCAGCTCACGGGATGGACAGGGTGGAAACACCATATATTTT.

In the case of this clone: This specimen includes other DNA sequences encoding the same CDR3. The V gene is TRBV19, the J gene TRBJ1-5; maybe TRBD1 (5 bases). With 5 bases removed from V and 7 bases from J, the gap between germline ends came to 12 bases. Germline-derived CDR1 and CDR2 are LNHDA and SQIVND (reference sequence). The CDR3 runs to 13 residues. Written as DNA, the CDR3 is TGTGCCAGTAGTGGGGGGTCCCGACAGCCCCAGCATTTT. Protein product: CASSGGSRQPQHF.